Detailed here is one TCR beta chain. Its antigen is currently unknown. A read error may produce the germline difference seen at one junction end. The TCR cDNA carried a universal primer site and UMIs from 5'RACE template switching. One entry per CDR3 protein, called by TCRdb with MiXCR from the 5' RACE reads. The table shows about 360,000 distinct CDR3 sequences, with around 6.5% occurring only once. These data are taken from a study of T cells after yellow fever vaccination. Study details: Fractions low in cell number were prepared with SMART-Seq v4 Ultra Low Input. Whole-study findings and limits: Subsequent to the booster, the majority of primary-vaccination clones reappeared (around 96% CD4, 88% CD8).

From germline, CDR1 is KGHSH and CDR2 LQKENI. The length of the CDR3 is 10 residues. This clonotype was sampled from a man under 40 who received the YFV17D yellow fever vaccine. Sequencing used PBMCs, obtained 5 days after the yellow fever booster vaccination. The rearrangement links TRBV18 to TRBJ2-5, with D uncertain. CDR3 loop: CASSEEPQYF. The CDR3 nucleotides are TGTGCCAGCTCAGAAGAGCCCCAGTACTTC.